The 19 T cell receptor beta chains presented below share a single source sample, sequenced in a study of cytomegalovirus exposure and HLA in healthy donors. PCR amplification relied on 60 Vbeta primers (plus 13 Jbeta primers). The assay was immunoSEQ multiplex PCR, and TCRdb's table has in-frame clones only and misses some. The table shows 64,000 or so clones, with approximately 70% occurring only once. Source material: PBMCs. These receptors were collected from a woman aged 50 to 65 in good health and CMV-seropositive.

The chain carries TRBV5-4 and TRBJ2-2, with 7 bases lining up with TRBD1. The ends lost 0 bases at V and 0 bases at J; junction bases unmatched: 2. Germline V gene data show CDR1 as SGHNT and CDR2 as YYREEE (reference sequence). The CDR3 has 16 residues. In DNA form, the CDR3 reads TGTGCCAGCAGCTTGGCCGGGACAGCGAACACCGGGGAGCTGTTTTTT. Translated, it gives CASSLAGTANTGELFF. The whole variable domain, remainder taken from reference TRBV5-4 and TRBJ2-2, is ETGVTQSPTHLIKTRGQQVTLRCSSQSGHNTVSWYQQALGQGPQFIFQYYREEENGRGNFPPRFSGLQFPNYSSELNVNALELDDSALYLCASSLAGTANTGELFFGEGSRLTVL.

This clone was detected a few times. This chain uses TRBV19 with TRBJ1-1; D possibly corresponds to TRBD1 (6 bases). CDR1 is LNHDA and CDR2 is SQIVND in the germline V gene (reference sequence). V dropped 5 bases and J dropped 7 bases, with 17 bases sitting between them. The CDR3 length is 14 residues. The CDR3 here is CASSAQGGKVEAFF. The CDR3 nucleotides read TGTGCCAGTAGTGCCCAAGGGGGAAAAGTTGAAGCTTTCTTT. The whole variable domain, filled in from reference TRBV19 and TRBJ1-1, reads DGGITQSPKYLFRKEGQNVTLSCEQNLNHDAMYWYRQDPGQGLRLIYYSQIVNDFQKGDIAEGYSVSREKKESFPLTVTSAQKNPTAFYLCASSAQGGKVEAFFGQGTRLTVV.

The chain recombines TRBV28 with TRBJ2-1, with 9 bases that match TRBD2. V shed 2 bases, J shed 8 bases, and the junction held 7 bases outside the gene matches. The CDR3 extends over 15 amino acids. Germline-derived CDR1 and CDR2 are MDHEN and SYDVKM. The CDR3 loop reads CASSLSGRLGDEQFF. As DNA, the CDR3 is TGTGCCAGCAGTTTAAGCGGGAGGCTAGGGGATGAGCAGTTCTTC.

The chain carries TRBV28 and TRBJ2-5; tentatively, D is TRBD2 (6 bases). V dropped 8 bases and J dropped 1 base, with 11 bases sitting between them. The germline gives CDR1 MDHEN, CDR2 SYDVKM. This CDR3 region has 13 residues. CDR3 amino acids: CASQRGIQETQYF. CDR3 DNA: TGTGCCAGCCAACGCGGGATCCAAGAGACCCAGTACTTC.

The V call is TRBV7-6, the J call TRBJ1-5; the match to TRBD1 covers 11 bases. CDR1 is SGHVS and CDR2 is FNYEAQ in the germline V gene. The V gene end was trimmed by 5 bases and the J gene end by 1 base; junction bases not matched to a gene: 10. The CDR3 has 18 residues. The CDR3 reads CASSPSRTGGKSNQPQHF. CDR3 DNA sequence: TGTGCCAGCAGCCCATCAAGGACAGGGGGCAAAAGCAATCAGCCCCAGCATTTT.

The chain recombines TRBV6-4 with TRBJ2-3; 7 nucleotides match TRBD1. J gave up 3 bases and V 5 bases, and 5 bases lay outside the gene matches. The CDR3 runs 14 residues. CDR1 and CDR2 from the germline V gene are MRHNA and SNTAGT. CDR3 loop: CASSPGQATDTQYF. For the CDR3, the DNA is TGTGCCAGCAGTCCAGGACAGGCAACAGATACGCAGTATTTT.

The J gene is TRBJ2-7, the V gene TRBV10-2; the match to TRBD1 covers 10 bases. Per germline, CDR1 WSHSY and CDR2 SAAADI. Germline trimming cut 4 bases from V and 4 bases from J; bases unmatched to any gene: 7. The CDR3 spans 15 residues. CDR3 DNA: TGCGCCAGCAGTGGCTTAGACAGGGGGCGATACGAGCAGTACTTC. Its translation is CASSGLDRGRYEQYF.

This rearrangement joins TRBV5-1 to TRBJ2-7, with D possibly TRBD1 on 6 matching bases. Per germline, CDR1 SGHRS and CDR2 YFSETQ. V was clipped by 2 bases and J by 5 bases, with 14 bases between them. The CDR3 has 14 residues. The CDR3 sequence: CASSFGRGKDEQYF. CDR3 nucleotide sequence: TGCGCCAGCAGCTTCGGCAGGGGAAAGGACGAGCAGTACTTC.

V is TRBV2 and J is TRBJ2-7; D remains unclear. This CDR3 spans 11 amino acids. Trimming pared 7 bases from V and 4 bases from J, leaving 8 bases between. CDR1 SNHLY and CDR2 FYNNEI come from the germline V gene. The CDR3 DNA sequence: TGTGCCAGCATCAGTGTTTACGAGCAGTACTTC. Translation: CASISVYEQYF. Full variable domain (missing parts from reference TRBV2 and TRBJ2-7): EPEVTQTPSHQVTQMGQEVILRCVPISNHLYFYWYRQILGQKVEFLVSFYNNEISEKSEIFDDQFSVERPDGSNFTLKIRSTKLEDSAMYFCASISVYEQYFGPGTRLTVT.

The chain has TRBV6-5 and TRBJ2-1; possibly TRBD2 for D (5 bases). V lost 4 bases and J lost 8, with 18 bases in between. Looked up from germline, CDR1 is MNHEY and CDR2 is SVGAGI. The CDR3 extends over 15 amino acids. Here the CDR3 DNA reads TGTGCCAGCAGTTCCACCACCACTAGTTTAGATGAGCAGTTCTTC. Its protein is CASSSTTTSLDEQFF.

The gene calls are TRBV1 and TRBJ2-5; the table's D call, TRBD2, was not checked against the DNA. TRBV1 is marked as a pseudogene. CDR3 length: 17 residues. In DNA, the CDR3 is TGCACCAGCAGCCAAGTTGAAAATAGCGGGGAAGAAGAGACCCAGTACTTC. Protein: CTSSQVENSGEEETQYF.

A few counts support this clone. At one of its ends the junction is not consistent with the germline gene, which may arise from a read error. This chain connects TRBV11-3 to TRBJ2-1; 13 bases are shared with TRBD2. The CDR3 has 20 amino acids. Germline CDR1 is SGHNT and CDR2 is YENEEA. CDR3 DNA sequence: TGTGCCAGCACCTTAATCGGTGGACTAGCGGGAGATTCCCCCAATTATGAGCAGTTCTTC. Amino acid sequence: CASTLIGGLAGDSPNYEQFF.

The J gene is TRBJ2-5, the V gene TRBV27; perhaps TRBD2 as D (5 bases). Germline V gives CDR1 MNHEY, CDR2 SMNVEV (reference sequence). V shed 3 bases and J shed 2 bases, with 13 bases lying between them. The CDR3 is 15 residues long. For the CDR3, the DNA is TGTGCCAGCAGTTTCCGGGGTTTGGGGCAAGAGACCCAGTACTTC. It is translated as CASSFRGLGQETQYF.

The rearrangement links TRBV2 to TRBJ1-5; D unclear. V shed 5 bases and J shed 3 bases, with 14 bases lying between them. The CDR3 sequence is 15 residues long. Germline lookup yields CDR1 SNHLY and CDR2 FYNNEI. This CDR3 is CASSQQGRDNQPQHF. CDR3 DNA: TGTGCCAGCAGTCAACAAGGACGGGACAATCAGCCCCAGCATTTT.

The rearrangement uses TRBV19 and TRBJ1-1; TRBD1 is a possible D gene (6 bases). V was trimmed by 5 bases and J by 1 base, leaving 8 bases between them. The CDR3 loop spans 13 amino acids. Germline V gene lookup returns CDR1 LNHDA and CDR2 SQIVND (reference sequence). DNA of the CDR3: TGTGCCAGTAGTGGACAGTGGAACACTGAAGCTTTCTTT. Its translation: CASSGQWNTEAFF.

Turning to this clone: The sample holds other DNA sequences that translate to the same CDR3. V usage is TRBV27 and J usage is TRBJ1-3; 10 nucleotides align to TRBD1. After removal of 3 bases from V and 4 bases from J, the junction contained 18 bases not matched to a gene. From germline, CDR1 is MNHEY and CDR2 SMNVEV (reference sequence). The CDR3 spans 20 residues. DNA of the CDR3: TGTGCCAGCAGTTTGTCACCGGGACAGGGGCAGACAGTCTACGGAAACACCATATATTTT. Its protein is CASSLSPGQGQTVYGNTIYF.

The chain joins TRBV28 to TRBJ2-7; 9 bases fit TRBD2. The V gene end was trimmed by 4 bases and the J gene end by 4 bases; junction bases not matched to a gene: 14. Germline CDR1 MDHEN, CDR2 SYDVKM. This CDR3 has 17 amino acids. CDR3 loop: CASSSSPWPAGGYEQYF. CDR3 coding DNA: TGTGCCAGCAGTTCGAGCCCCTGGCCAGCGGGAGGATACGAGCAGTACTTC.

V usage is TRBV28 and J usage is TRBJ1-3; no firm D call. Germline V gene lookup returns CDR1 MDHEN and CDR2 SYDVKM. Trimming pared 10 bases from V and 3 bases from J, leaving 22 bases between. The length of the CDR3 is 16 residues. CDR3: CATLAGWAGGGNTIYF. In DNA, the CDR3 is TGTGCCACCCTCGCTGGGTGGGCGGGAGGTGGAAACACCATATATTTT.

This clone was counted a few times. The chain joins TRBV4-3 to TRBJ2-6; TRBD1 might be the D (5 bases). This CDR3 is built from 16 residues. V was cut by 0 bases and J by 7 bases, with 13 bases left in between. Looked up from germline, CDR1 is LGHNA and CDR2 is YSLEER. This CDR3 reads CASSQDFWQGANVLTF. The CDR3 DNA reads as TGCGCCAGCAGCCAAGATTTCTGGCAGGGTGCCAACGTCCTGACTTTC.